Listed here are 27 T cell receptor beta chains from one sample, sequenced in a study of identical twins. Via MiXCR, TCRdb re-called the 5' RACE reads, giving one row per CDR3 protein. The sample includes about 240,000 distinct CDR3 sequences, approximately 6.8% of them seen just once. This same sample was also taken into another study, of yellow fever vaccine responses in identical twins.

The sequenced sample consisted of CD8+ T cells sorted from blood. Receptor source: a woman aged 18-29 years in good health.

Points on this clonotype: Mismatch with germline at one junction end may stem from a read error. The chain recombines TRBV6-1 with TRBJ2-5; D gene uncertain. This CDR3 is built from 15 residues. Looked up from germline, CDR1 is MNHNS and CDR2 is SASEGT. CDR3 coding DNA: TGTGCCAGCAGCGAAGGAGACTCCGCCGGGGAGACCCAGTACTTC. This codes for CASSEGDSAGETQYF.

This clonotype was detected many times. The genes are TRBV5-1 and TRBJ2-5; perhaps TRBD1 as D (6 bases). There are 14 residues in the CDR3. Trimming stripped 4 bases from V and 2 bases from J, with 12 bases between. Germline V gene lookup returns CDR1 SGHRS and CDR2 YFSETQ. The CDR3 is CASSPTGPQETQYF. The DNA for the CDR3 is TGCGCCAGCAGCCCGACAGGTCCGCAAGAGACCCAGTACTTC.

The V gene is TRBV24-1, the J gene TRBJ2-2; the D gene is possibly TRBD2 (6 bases). The germline V gene encodes CDR1 KGHDR and CDR2 SFDVKD. CDR3 size: 15 residues. V was trimmed by 5 bases and J by 0 bases, leaving 9 bases between them. Here the CDR3 DNA reads TGTGCCACCAGTGGGGCTAGCGCGAACACCGGGGAGCTGTTTTTT. This encodes CATSGASANTGELFF.

The J gene is TRBJ2-5, the V gene TRBV7-2, with 14 bases that match TRBD2. CDR1 is SGHTA and CDR2 is FQGNSA in the germline V gene. V gave up 5 bases and J gave up 2 bases; unmatched junction bases: 7. The CDR3 covers 17 residues. The CDR3 loop reads CASSVRLAGGRQETQYF. In DNA form, the CDR3 reads TGTGCCAGCAGCGTCCGACTAGCGGGGGGGAGACAAGAGACCCAGTACTTC.

This clonotype was observed at least ten times. The genes are TRBV5-5 and TRBJ1-2; TRBD1 is a possible D gene (6 bases). V was pared by 3 bases and J by 7 bases, with 16 bases between. The germline gives CDR1 SGHKS, CDR2 YYEKEE (reference sequence). The CDR3 length is 14 residues. The CDR3 region is CASSSLDRSRGYTF. CDR3 in DNA: TGTGCCAGCAGCTCCCTTGACAGGAGTCGTGGCTACACCTTC.

This clonotype was found many times. The chain employs TRBV12-3 or TRBV12-4 and TRBJ2-1, with TRBD2 as a possible D gene (6 bases). The CDR3 sequence is 15 residues long. Trimming stripped 3 bases from V and 6 bases from J, with 15 bases between. CDR3 DNA sequence: TGTGCCAGCAGTTTTGGAGGGCCGGACGGCAATGAGCAGTTCTTC. Translating it yields CASSFGGPDGNEQFF.

The chain links TRBV9 to TRBJ2-3, with D unresolved. Germline CDR1 and CDR2: SGDLS and YYNGEE. The V gene lost 0 bases and the J gene lost 2 bases, with 7 bases spanning the gap. This CDR3 is 14 amino acids long. The DNA for the CDR3 is TGTGCCAGCAGCGTAGTACTAAACACAGATACGCAGTATTTT. Residues: CASSVVLNTDTQYF.

The chain combines TRBV11-2 with TRBJ2-5; D assignment may be TRBD1 or TRBD2 (5 bases each). This CDR3 region has 15 residues. Germline assignment: CDR1 SGHAT and CDR2 FQNNGV. The ends were cut back, 3 bases at V and 0 bases at J, with 11 bases in the middle. The CDR3, as DNA: TGTGCCAGCAGCTTTGGGACCGGGTACCAAGAGACCCAGTACTTC. Its translation: CASSFGTGYQETQYF.

This clonotype came up a few times. This chain links TRBV12-3 or TRBV12-4 with TRBJ2-1; 7 nucleotides align to TRBD1. The CDR3 loop spans 12 amino acids. V lost 5 bases, J lost 9 bases, and 4 bases stayed unmatched. The CDR3 here is CASSVDRVEQFF. The DNA for the CDR3 is TGTGCCAGCAGTGTCGACAGGGTTGAGCAGTTCTTC.

The chain uses TRBV14 and TRBJ2-3; D gene unclear. The CDR3 covers 15 residues. Trimming took 0 bases from V and 5 from J, leaving 12 bases between them. Germline V gene sequence: CDR1 SGHDN, CDR2 FVKESK. CDR3 in amino acids: CASSQEWQAEDTQYF. CDR3 bases: TGTGCCAGCAGCCAAGAGTGGCAGGCTGAAGATACGCAGTATTTT. Full variable domain (missing parts from reference TRBV14 and TRBJ2-3): EAGVTQFPSHSVIEKGQTVTLRCDPISGHDNLYWYRRVMGKEIKFLLHFVKESKQDESGMPNNRFLAERTGGTYSTLKVQPAELEDSGVYFCASSQEWQAEDTQYFGPGTRLTVL.

This clonotype appeared many times. The genes are TRBV12-3 or TRBV12-4 and TRBJ2-2; no firm D call. Trimming pared 2 bases from V and 6 bases from J, leaving 7 bases between. CDR3 length equals 13 residues. DNA for the CDR3: TGTGCCAGCAGTTTATATAGTGCCGGGGAGCTGTTTTTT. Its translation: CASSLYSAGELFF.

This clonotype was counted many times. This chain joins TRBV12-3 or TRBV12-4 and TRBJ1-1; D is possibly TRBD1 (5 bases). The CDR3 covers 12 residues. V lost 3 bases and J 6 bases, leaving 8 bases between the germline ends. CDR3 sequence reads: CASSLTRAEAFF. CDR3 in DNA: TGTGCCAGCAGTTTGACCAGGGCTGAAGCTTTCTTT.

Ten or more counts support this clonotype. The V call is TRBV29-1, the J call TRBJ2-1; 12 bases map to TRBD2. CDR1 and CDR2 (germline): SQVTM, ANQGSEA. V lost 3 bases and J lost 7; bases outside the gene matches: 7. The CDR3 is made up of 15 amino acids. CDR3 region: CSVEPSGRVVNEQFF. CDR3 in DNA: TGCAGCGTTGAGCCTAGCGGGAGGGTAGTGAATGAGCAGTTCTTC.

In this sample, this clonotype turned up a few times. The chain is built from TRBV15 and TRBJ1-4, with 8 positions matching TRBD1. V shed 4 bases, J shed 8 bases, and the junction held 6 bases outside the gene matches. Germline CDR1 reads LNHNV; CDR2 reads YYDKDF (reference sequence). The CDR3 totals 14 residues. For the CDR3, the DNA is TGTGCCACCAGCAAGAGTACAGGGGGAGAAAAACTGTTTTTT. Protein sequence: CATSKSTGGEKLFF.

This clonotype was seen repeatedly, ten times or more. The CDR3 is CATSDPGIAATYNEQFF. CDR3 coding DNA: TGTGCCACCAGTGATCCCGGTATAGCAGCAACCTACAATGAGCAGTTCTTC. This chain uses TRBV24-1 with TRBJ2-1; D not resolved. This CDR3 contains 17 residues. The germline V gene encodes CDR1 KGHDR and CDR2 SFDVKD. The V and J ends lost 3 bases and 2 bases respectively, with 16 bases between them.

As for this clonotype: This may come from a read error, since a much larger clone is one base off. CDR3 in DNA: TGCAGCGTTAGACAGGGGGCCCAAGAGACCCAGCACTTC. This translates into CSVRQGAQETQHF. This rearrangement joins TRBV29-1 to TRBJ2-5; 10 positions match TRBD1. The CDR3 covers 13 residues. Germline V lookup: CDR1 SQVTM, CDR2 ANQGSEA.

This chain uses TRBV7-8 with TRBJ2-5, with 12 nucleotides matching TRBD2. The CDR3 runs 17 residues. Germline CDR1 and CDR2: SGHVS and FQNEAQ. V shed 3 bases and J 2 bases; nucleotides not matched to a gene: 7. The CDR3 sequence is CASSFGLAGNYQETQYF. The CDR3 DNA reads as TGTGCCAGCAGCTTCGGACTAGCGGGGAACTATCAAGAGACCCAGTACTTC.

This sequence joins TRBV2 and TRBJ2-1, with 9 nucleotides matching TRBD2. The ends lost 7 bases at V and 8 bases at J; junction bases unmatched: 9. Germline lookup yields CDR1 SNHLY and CDR2 FYNNEI. The CDR3 is made up of 14 amino acids. CDR3 sequence reads: CASTWVAGEDEQFF. For the CDR3, the DNA is TGTGCCAGCACCTGGGTAGCGGGAGAGGATGAGCAGTTCTTC.

This clonotype has more than one count but fewer than ten. The V and J genes are TRBV27 and TRBJ2-5, with D possibly being TRBD2 (5 bases). The CDR3 totals 18 residues. Germline values: CDR1 MNHEY, CDR2 SMNVEV (reference sequence). V dropped 1 base and J dropped 2 bases, with 20 bases sitting between them. The CDR3 protein is CASSLFYPGNDIQETQYF. The CDR3 DNA follows: TGTGCCAGCAGTTTATTTTACCCGGGGAACGACATTCAAGAGACCCAGTACTTC.

Many counts were recorded for this clonotype. This rearrangement joins TRBV5-1 to TRBJ2-7; 9 bases are shared with TRBD1. CDR3 length: 13 amino acids. Germline assignment: CDR1 SGHRS and CDR2 YFSETQ. V dropped 7 bases and J dropped 4; count of bases not matched to a gene: 6. CDR3 coding DNA: TGCGCCAGCTGGGCGGGACAGGGTTACGAGCAGTACTTC. Its protein is CASWAGQGYEQYF.

The rearrangement joins TRBV5-1 to TRBJ1-1; D is unresolved. Germline lookup yields CDR1 SGHRS and CDR2 YFSETQ. With 0 bases removed from V and 7 bases from J, the gap between germline ends came to 10 bases. The CDR3 has 13 amino acids. CDR3 nucleotides: TGCGCCAGCAGCTTGGAAAGAGACCTTGAAGCTTTCTTT. Residues: CASSLERDLEAFF.

This clonotype was seen many times. The CDR3 DNA reads as TGTGCCAGCAGTTTGCGGACTAGCGGAGGCGTGGATGAGCAGTTCTTC. Its protein is CASSLRTSGGVDEQFF. This chain connects TRBV6-4 to TRBJ2-1; 10 nucleotides agree with TRBD2. After removal of 5 bases from V and 8 bases from J, the junction contained 12 bases not matched to a gene. The germline V gene has CDR1 MRHNA and CDR2 SNTAGT. The CDR3 has 16 amino acids.

This clonotype was counted many times. The chain is built from TRBV4-1 and TRBJ2-5; tentative D call: TRBD2 (5 bases). Germline V gene data show CDR1 as MGHRA and CDR2 as YSYEKL. The V end lost 0 bases, the J end lost 1 base, and 12 bases lay between the germline ends. The CDR3 loop spans 16 amino acids. The DNA of the CDR3 is TGCGCCAGCAGCCAAGAATCCGGGGTATTCCAAGAGACCCAGTACTTC. This sequence encodes CASSQESGVFQETQYF.

The chain links TRBV6-4 to TRBJ2-3; D call uncertain. The CDR3 is 15 residues long. The germline V and J ends were trimmed by 1 base and 2 bases, with 10 bases remaining between them. The germline gives CDR1 MRHNA, CDR2 SNTAGT. The CDR3 protein is CASSDLGRTTDTQYF. In nucleotides, the CDR3 is TGTGCCAGCAGTGACTTAGGGCGAACCACAGATACGCAGTATTTT.

This chain uses TRBV28 with TRBJ1-1; D is undetermined. Germline CDR1 reads MDHEN; CDR2 reads SYDVKM. Trimming left V 5 bases short and J 1 base short, with 17 bases between. The CDR3 covers 16 residues. As DNA, the CDR3 is TGTGCCAGCAGTGTTGGCGTGAGGTCTTGGAACACTGAAGCTTTCTTT. Amino acids: CASSVGVRSWNTEAFF.

This clonotype was counted a few times. The chain carries TRBV7-2 and TRBJ1-2; D unresolved. The length of the CDR3 is 14 residues. Germline values: CDR1 SGHTA, CDR2 FQGNSA. V lost 2 bases and J lost 4, with 11 bases in between. This CDR3 is CASSLKSGSYGYTF. The CDR3 DNA follows: TGTGCCAGCAGCTTAAAAAGTGGGAGCTATGGCTACACCTTC.

The rearrangement links TRBV28 to TRBJ1-5; D might be TRBD1 (6 bases). The germline V gene encodes CDR1 MDHEN and CDR2 SYDVKM. The CDR3 totals 16 residues. V shed 10 bases and J shed 0 bases, with 19 bases lying between them. CDR3 DNA: TGTGCCACCACGTCGAACAGGGACCTTAGCAATCAGCCCCAGCATTTT. It codes for CATTSNRDLSNQPQHF.